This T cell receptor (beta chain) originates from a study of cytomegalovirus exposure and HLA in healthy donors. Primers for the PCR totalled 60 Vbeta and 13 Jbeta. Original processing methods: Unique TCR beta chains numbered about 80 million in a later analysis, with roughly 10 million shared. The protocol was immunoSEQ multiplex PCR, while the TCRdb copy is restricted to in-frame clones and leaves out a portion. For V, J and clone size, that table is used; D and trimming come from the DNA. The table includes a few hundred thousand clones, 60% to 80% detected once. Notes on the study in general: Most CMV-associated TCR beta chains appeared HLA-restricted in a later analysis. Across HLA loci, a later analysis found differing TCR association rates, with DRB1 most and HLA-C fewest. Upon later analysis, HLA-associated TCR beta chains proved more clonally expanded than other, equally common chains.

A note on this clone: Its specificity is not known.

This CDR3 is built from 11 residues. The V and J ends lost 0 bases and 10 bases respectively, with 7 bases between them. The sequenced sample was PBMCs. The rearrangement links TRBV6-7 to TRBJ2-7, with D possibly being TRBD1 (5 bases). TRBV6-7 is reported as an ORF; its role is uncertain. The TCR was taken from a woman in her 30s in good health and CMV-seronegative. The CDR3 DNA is TGTGCCAGCAGTTACTCCCAGGGACAGTACTTC. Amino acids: CASSYSQGQYF.